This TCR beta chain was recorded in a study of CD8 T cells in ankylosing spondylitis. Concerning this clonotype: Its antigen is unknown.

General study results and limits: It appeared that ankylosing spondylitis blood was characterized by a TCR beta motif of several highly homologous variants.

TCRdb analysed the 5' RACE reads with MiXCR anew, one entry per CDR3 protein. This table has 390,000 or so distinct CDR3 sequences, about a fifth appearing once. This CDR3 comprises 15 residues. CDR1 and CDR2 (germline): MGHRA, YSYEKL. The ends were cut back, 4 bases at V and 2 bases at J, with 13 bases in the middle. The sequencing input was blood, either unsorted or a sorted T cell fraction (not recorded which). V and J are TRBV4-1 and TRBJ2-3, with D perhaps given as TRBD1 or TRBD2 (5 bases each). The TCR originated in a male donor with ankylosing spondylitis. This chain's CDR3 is CASSPGPLFTDTQYF. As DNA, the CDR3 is TGCGCCAGCAGCCCGGGACCCCTCTTCACAGATACGCAGTATTTT.